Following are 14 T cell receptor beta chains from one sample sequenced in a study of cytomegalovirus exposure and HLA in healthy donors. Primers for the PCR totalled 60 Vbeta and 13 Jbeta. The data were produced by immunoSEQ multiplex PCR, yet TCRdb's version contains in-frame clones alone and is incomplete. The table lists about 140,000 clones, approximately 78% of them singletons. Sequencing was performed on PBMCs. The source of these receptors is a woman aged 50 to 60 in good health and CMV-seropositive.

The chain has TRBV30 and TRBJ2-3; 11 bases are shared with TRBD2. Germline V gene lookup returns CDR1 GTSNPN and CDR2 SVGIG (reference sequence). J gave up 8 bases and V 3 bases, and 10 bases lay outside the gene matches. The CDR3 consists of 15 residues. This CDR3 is CAWRSSSGGLRTQYF. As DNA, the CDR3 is TGTGCCTGGAGGAGCTCTAGCGGGGGGCTTCGTACGCAGTATTTT.

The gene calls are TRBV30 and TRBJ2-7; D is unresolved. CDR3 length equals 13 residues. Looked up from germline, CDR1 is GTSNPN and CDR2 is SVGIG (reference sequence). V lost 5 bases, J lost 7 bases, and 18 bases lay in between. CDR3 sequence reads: CAWDPGQYSEQYF. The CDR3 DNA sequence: TGTGCCTGGGACCCTGGGCAGTACAGTGAGCAGTACTTC.

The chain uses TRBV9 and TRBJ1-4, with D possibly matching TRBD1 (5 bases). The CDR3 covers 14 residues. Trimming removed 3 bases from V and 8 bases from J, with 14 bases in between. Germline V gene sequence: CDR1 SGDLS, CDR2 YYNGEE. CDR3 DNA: TGTGCCAGCAGCGGGGGCCCGGGAGGAGAAAAACTGTTTTTT. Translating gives CASSGGPGGEKLFF. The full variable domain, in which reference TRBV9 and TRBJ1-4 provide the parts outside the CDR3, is DSGVTQTPKHLITATGQRVTLRCSPRSGDLSVYWYQQSLDQGLQFLIQYYNGEERAKGNILERFSAQQFPDLHSELNLSSLELGDSALYFCASSGGPGGEKLFFGSGTQLSVL.

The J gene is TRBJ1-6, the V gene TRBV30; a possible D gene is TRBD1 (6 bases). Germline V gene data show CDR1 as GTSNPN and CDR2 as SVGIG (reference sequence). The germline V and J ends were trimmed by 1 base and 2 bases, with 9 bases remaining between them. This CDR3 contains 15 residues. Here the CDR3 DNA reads TGTGCCTGGAGTGCACGACAGGCCTATAATTCACCCCTCCACTTT. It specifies CAWSARQAYNSPLHF.

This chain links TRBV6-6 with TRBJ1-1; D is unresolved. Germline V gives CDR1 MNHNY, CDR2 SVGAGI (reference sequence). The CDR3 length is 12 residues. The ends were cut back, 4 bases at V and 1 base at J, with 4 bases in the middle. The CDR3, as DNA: TGTGCCAGCAGTTTAGAGAACACTGAAGCTTTCTTT. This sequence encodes CASSLENTEAFF.

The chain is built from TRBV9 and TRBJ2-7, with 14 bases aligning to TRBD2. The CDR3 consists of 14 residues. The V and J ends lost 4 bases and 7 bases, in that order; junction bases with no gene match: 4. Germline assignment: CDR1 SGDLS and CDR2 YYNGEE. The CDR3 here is CASSSGLAGVEQYF. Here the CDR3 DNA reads TGTGCCAGCAGCTCGGGACTAGCGGGAGTGGAGCAGTACTTC.

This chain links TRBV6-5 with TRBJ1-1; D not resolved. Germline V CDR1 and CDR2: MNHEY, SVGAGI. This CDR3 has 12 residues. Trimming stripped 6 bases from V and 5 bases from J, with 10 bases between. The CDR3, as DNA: TGTGCCAGCAGCCTTAGCGGGACTGAAGCTTTCTTT. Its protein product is CASSLSGTEAFF.

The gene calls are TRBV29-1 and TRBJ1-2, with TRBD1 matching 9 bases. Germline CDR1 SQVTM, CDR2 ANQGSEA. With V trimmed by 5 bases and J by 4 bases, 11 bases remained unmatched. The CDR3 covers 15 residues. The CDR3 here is CSVRETGQGPYGYTF. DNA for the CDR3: TGCAGCGTTCGGGAGACGGGACAGGGACCCTATGGCTACACCTTC.

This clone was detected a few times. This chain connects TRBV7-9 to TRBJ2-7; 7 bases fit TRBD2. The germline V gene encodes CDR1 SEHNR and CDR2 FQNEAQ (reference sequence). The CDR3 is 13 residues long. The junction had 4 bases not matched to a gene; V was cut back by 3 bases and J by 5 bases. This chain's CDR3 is CASSFGGYHEQYF. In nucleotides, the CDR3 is TGTGCCAGCAGCTTCGGGGGGTACCACGAGCAGTACTTC.

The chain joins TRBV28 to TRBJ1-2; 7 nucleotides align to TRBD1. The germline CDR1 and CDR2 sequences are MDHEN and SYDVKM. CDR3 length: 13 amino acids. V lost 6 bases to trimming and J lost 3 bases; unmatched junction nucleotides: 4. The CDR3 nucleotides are TGTGCCAGCAGGCCCGGGACAGACTATGGCTACACCTTC. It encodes CASRPGTDYGYTF.

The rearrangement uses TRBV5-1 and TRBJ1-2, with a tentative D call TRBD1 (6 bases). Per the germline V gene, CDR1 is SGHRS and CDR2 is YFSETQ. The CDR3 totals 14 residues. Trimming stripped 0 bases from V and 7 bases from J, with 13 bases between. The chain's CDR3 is CASSLARTDSGYTF. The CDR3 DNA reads TGCGCCAGCAGCTTGGCCCGGACGGACAGTGGCTACACCTTC. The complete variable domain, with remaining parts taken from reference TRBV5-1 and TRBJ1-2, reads KAGVTQTPRYLIKTRGQQVTLSCSPISGHRSVSWYQQTPGQGLQFLFEYFSETQRNKGNFPGRFSGRQFSNSRSEMNVSTLELGDSALYLCASSLARTDSGYTFGSGTRLTVV.

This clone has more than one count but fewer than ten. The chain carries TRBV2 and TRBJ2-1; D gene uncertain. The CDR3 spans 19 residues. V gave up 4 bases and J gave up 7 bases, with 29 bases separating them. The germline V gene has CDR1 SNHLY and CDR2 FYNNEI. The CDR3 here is CASSVPTRLGPNRDNEQFF. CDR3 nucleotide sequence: TGTGCCAGCAGTGTACCGACCCGCCTAGGTCCTAACCGAGATAATGAGCAGTTCTTC.

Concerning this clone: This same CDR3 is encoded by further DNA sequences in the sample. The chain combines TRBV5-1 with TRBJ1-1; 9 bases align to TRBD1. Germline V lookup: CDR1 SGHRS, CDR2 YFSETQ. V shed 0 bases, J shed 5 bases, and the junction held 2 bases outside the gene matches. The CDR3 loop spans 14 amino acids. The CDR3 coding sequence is TGCGCCAGCAGCTTGGTGGGACAGGGTACTGAAGCTTTCTTT. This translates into CASSLVGQGTEAFF. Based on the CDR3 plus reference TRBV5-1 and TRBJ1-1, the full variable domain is KAGVTQTPRYLIKTRGQQVTLSCSPISGHRSVSWYQQTPGQGLQFLFEYFSETQRNKGNFPGRFSGRQFSNSRSEMNVSTLELGDSALYLCASSLVGQGTEAFFGQGTRLTVV.

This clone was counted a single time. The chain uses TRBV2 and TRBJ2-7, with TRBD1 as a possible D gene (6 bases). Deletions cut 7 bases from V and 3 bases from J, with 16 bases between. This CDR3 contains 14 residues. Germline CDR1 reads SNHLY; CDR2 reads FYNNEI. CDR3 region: CASTTDSRLYEQYF. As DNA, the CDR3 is TGTGCCAGCACTACGGACAGCCGCCTCTACGAGCAGTACTTC. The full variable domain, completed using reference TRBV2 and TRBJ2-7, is EPEVTQTPSHQVTQMGQEVILRCVPISNHLYFYWYRQILGQKVEFLVSFYNNEISEKSEIFDDQFSVERPDGSNFTLKIRSTKLEDSAMYFCASTTDSRLYEQYFGPGTRLTVT.